This TCR beta chain was recorded in a study of identical twins. cDNA molecules carried unique molecular identifiers, and template switching added a universal primer site. A single record per CDR3 protein comes from TCRdb applying MiXCR to the 5' RACE reads. The sample lists around 450,000 distinct CDR3 sequences, approximately 14% occurring once. Trimming took off 3 bases at V and 4 bases at J, with 18 bases between the two ends. Germline CDR1 is SGHDT and CDR2 is YYEEEE. CDR3 length equals 16 residues. The same data also contributed to another study, on yellow fever vaccine responses in identical twins.

V and J are TRBV5-6 and TRBJ2-3, with D perhaps matching TRBD1 (5 bases). Input material: CD4+ T cells sorted from blood. This TCR came from a young woman in good health. CDR3 residues: CASSYPGRTSPDTQYF. As DNA, the CDR3 is TGTGCCAGCAGCTACCCAGGGCGAACGAGCCCAGATACGCAGTATTTT.